This T cell receptor beta chain was found in a study of neoadjuvant anti-PD-1 for oral cavity cancer. The data were produced by immunoSEQ multiplex PCR, yet TCRdb's version contains in-frame clones alone and is incomplete. The sample records around 7,200 clones, 50% to 60% being singletons. Source: tumor tissue, taken before nivolumab (anti-PD-1) treatment. This TCR was sampled from a person between 40 and 85 years old with oral cavity squamous cell carcinoma.

The DNA for the CDR3 is TGTGCCAGCAGCCTAGGACGCCGGAACACTGAAGCTTTCTTT. This sequence encodes CASSLGRRNTEAFF. The chain is built from TRBV6-1 and TRBJ1-1; D gene unclear. Germline V gene lookup returns CDR1 MNHNS and CDR2 SASEGT. V lost 6 bases to trimming and J lost 1 base, with 12 bases between them. CDR3 size: 14 residues.